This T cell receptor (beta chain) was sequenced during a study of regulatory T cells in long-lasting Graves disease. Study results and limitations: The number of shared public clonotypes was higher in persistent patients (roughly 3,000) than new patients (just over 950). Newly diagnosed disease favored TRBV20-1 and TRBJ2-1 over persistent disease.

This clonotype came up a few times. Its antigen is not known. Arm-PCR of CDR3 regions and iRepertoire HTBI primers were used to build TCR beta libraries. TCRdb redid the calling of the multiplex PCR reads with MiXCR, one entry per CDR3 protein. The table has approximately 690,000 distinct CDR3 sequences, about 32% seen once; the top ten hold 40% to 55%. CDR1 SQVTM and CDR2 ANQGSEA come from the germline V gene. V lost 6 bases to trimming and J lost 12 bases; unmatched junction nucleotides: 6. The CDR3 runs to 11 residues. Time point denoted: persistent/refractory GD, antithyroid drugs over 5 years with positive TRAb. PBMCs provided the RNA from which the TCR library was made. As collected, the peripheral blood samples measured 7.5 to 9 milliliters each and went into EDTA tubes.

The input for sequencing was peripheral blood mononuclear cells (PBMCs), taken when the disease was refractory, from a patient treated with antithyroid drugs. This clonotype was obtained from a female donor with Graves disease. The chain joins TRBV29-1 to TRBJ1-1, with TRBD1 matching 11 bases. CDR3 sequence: CSVIGQGATFF. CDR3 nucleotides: TGCAGCGTCATCGGACAGGGGGCAACTTTCTTT.